This T cell receptor beta chain emerged from a study of response to subunit inactivated influenza vaccine. The study, taken as a whole, reports: Each seasonal influenza vaccination recruits few new T cells, the authors suggested.

This clonotype was seen a few times. Its antigen is undetermined. TCRdb analysed the RT-PCR reads with MiXCR anew, one entry per CDR3 protein. The sample lists 500,000 to 550,000 distinct CDR3 sequences, roughly 7.9% occurring once. The CDR3 contains 14 residues. The germline V gene encodes CDR1 SQVTM and CDR2 ANQGSEA. J lost 5 bases, V lost 7 bases, and 8 bases had no gene match. The sequences come from PBMCs from blood, collected less than 30 months after vaccination. This TCR was sampled from a man between 50 and 75 years old who received an inactivated influenza vaccine. The chain links TRBV29-1 to TRBJ2-3, with 11 bases that match TRBD2. The CDR3 DNA follows: TGCAGCGCTTTAGCGGGAGGGCCGATAGATACGCAGTATTTT. This translates into CSALAGGPIDTQYF.